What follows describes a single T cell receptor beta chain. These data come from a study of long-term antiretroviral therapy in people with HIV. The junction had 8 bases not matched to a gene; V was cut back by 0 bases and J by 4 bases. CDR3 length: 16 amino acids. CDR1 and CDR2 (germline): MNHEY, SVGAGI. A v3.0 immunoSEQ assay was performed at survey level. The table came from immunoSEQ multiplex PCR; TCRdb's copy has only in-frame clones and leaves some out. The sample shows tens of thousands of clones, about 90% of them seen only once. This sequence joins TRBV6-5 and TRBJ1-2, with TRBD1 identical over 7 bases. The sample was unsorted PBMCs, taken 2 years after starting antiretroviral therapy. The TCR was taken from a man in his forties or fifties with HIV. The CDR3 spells CASSYSRGRGPYGYTF. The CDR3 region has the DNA TGTGCCAGCAGTTACTCGAGGGGAAGGGGGCCCTATGGCTACACCTTC.